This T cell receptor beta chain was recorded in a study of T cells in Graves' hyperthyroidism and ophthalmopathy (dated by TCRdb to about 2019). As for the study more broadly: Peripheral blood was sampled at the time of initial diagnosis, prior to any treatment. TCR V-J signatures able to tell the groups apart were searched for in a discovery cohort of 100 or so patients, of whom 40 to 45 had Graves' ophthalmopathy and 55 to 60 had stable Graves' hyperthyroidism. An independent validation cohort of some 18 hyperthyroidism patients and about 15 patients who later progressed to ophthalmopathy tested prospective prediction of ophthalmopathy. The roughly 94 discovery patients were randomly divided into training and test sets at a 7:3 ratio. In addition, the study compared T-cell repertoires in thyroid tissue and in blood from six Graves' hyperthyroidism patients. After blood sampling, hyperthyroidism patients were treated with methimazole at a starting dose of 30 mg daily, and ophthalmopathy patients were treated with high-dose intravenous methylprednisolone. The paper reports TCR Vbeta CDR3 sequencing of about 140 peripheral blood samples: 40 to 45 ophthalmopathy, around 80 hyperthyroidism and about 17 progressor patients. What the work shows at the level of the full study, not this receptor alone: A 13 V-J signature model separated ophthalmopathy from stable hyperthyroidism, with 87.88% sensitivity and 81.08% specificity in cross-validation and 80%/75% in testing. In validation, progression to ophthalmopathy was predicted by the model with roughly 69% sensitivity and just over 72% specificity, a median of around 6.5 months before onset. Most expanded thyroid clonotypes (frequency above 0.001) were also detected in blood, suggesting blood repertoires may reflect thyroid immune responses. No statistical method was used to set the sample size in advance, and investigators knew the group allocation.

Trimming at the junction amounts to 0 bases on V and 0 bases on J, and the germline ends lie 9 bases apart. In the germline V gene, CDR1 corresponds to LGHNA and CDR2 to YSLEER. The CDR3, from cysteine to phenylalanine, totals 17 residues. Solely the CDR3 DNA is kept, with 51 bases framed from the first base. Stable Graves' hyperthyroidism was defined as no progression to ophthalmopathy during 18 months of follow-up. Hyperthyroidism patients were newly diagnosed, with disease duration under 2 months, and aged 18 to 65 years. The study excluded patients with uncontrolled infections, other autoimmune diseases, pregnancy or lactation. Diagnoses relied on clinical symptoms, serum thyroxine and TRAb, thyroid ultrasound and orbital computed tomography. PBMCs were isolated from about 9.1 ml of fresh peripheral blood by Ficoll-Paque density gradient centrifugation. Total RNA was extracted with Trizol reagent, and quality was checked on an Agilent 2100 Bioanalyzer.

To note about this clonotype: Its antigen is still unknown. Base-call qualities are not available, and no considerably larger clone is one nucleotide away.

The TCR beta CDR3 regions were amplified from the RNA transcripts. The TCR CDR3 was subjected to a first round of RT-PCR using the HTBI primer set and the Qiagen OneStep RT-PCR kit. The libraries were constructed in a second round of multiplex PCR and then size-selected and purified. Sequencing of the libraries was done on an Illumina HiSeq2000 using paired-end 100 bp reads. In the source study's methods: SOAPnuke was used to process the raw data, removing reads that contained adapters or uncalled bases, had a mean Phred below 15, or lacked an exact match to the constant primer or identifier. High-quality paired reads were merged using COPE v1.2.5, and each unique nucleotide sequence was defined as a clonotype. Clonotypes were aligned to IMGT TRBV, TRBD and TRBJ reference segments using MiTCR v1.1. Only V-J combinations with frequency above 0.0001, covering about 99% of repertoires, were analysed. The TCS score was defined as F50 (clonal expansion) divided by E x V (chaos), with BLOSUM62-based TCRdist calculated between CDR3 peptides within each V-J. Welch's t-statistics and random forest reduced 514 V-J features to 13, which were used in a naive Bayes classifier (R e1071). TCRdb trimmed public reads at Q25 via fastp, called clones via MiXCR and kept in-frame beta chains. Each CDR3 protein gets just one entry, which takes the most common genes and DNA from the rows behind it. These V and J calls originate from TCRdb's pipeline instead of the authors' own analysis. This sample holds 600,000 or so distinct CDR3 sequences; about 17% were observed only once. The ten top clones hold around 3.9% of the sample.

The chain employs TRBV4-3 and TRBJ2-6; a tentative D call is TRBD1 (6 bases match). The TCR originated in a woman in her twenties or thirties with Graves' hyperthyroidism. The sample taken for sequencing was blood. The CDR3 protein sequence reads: CASSQEGTNSGANVLTF. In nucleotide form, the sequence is TGCGCCAGCAGCCAAGAGGGGACAAACTCTGGGGCCAACGTCCTGACTTTC.